The 28 T cell receptor beta chains given below trace back to one sample, sequenced in a study of cytomegalovirus exposure and HLA in healthy donors. PCR used 60 Vbeta primers and 13 Jbeta primers. Assay used: immunoSEQ multiplex PCR; TCRdb lists only in-frame clones, some missing. This sample carries about 240,000 clones, more than 75% of them seen once, and the ten largest clones take roughly 0.24%. Sequencing was performed on PBMCs. The receptors here all came from a girl aged 2-15 years in good health and CMV-seronegative.

This chain joins TRBV11-2 and TRBJ1-1; D uncertain. V lost 1 base to trimming and J lost 4 bases, with 10 bases between them. From germline, CDR1 is SGHAT and CDR2 FQNNGV. The CDR3 runs 14 residues. The CDR3 region has the DNA TGTGCCAGCAGCTTAGGAACTAGGAGCACTGAAGCTTTCTTT. This translates into CASSLGTRSTEAFF. Together with reference TRBV11-2 and TRBJ1-1, the CDR3 gives the full variable domain: EAGVAQSPRYKIIEKRQSVAFWCNPISGHATLYWYQQILGQGPKLLIQFQNNGVVDDSQLPKDRFSAERLKGVDSTLKIQPAKLEDSAVYLCASSLGTRSTEAFFGQGTRLTVV.

V usage is TRBV19 and J usage is TRBJ2-6; 13 bases agree with TRBD2. Germline CDR1 reads LNHDA; CDR2 reads SQIVND (reference sequence). V was clipped by 5 bases and J by 0 bases; unmatched bases: 10. The CDR3 totals 20 residues. The CDR3 sequence: CASSWGGGTSGNSGANVLTF. The CDR3 nucleotides are TGTGCCAGTAGTTGGGGGGGAGGGACTAGCGGGAACTCTGGGGCCAACGTCCTGACTTTC.

The chain uses TRBV5-1 and TRBJ2-2; TRBD2 matches 9 bases. The CDR3 extends over 16 amino acids. V shed 4 bases and J 5 bases; nucleotides not matched to a gene: 9. CDR1 and CDR2 (germline): SGHRS, YFSETQ. CDR3 region: CASSPIAGAGTGELFF. The CDR3 nucleotides are TGCGCCAGCAGCCCGATAGCGGGGGCCGGGACCGGGGAGCTGTTTTTT.

This clone came up once. V is TRBV14 and J is TRBJ2-1; 8 nucleotides align to TRBD1. V shed 3 bases, J shed 6 bases, and the junction held 10 bases outside the gene matches. This CDR3 is 16 amino acids long. Germline V gene lookup returns CDR1 SGHDN and CDR2 FVKESK. The CDR3: CASSQLDRGSINEQFF. The CDR3 coding sequence is TGTGCCAGCAGCCAGTTAGACAGGGGTTCCATCAATGAGCAGTTCTTC.

J is TRBJ1-5 and V is TRBV7-6, with 9 bases identical to TRBD1. The length of the CDR3 is 18 residues. The V and J ends lost 0 bases and 4 bases, in that order; junction bases with no gene match: 10. Germline V gene sequence: CDR1 SGHVS, CDR2 FNYEAQ. The CDR3 region has the DNA TGTGCCAGCAGCTTAGCCCTAGAGGACAGGGGTAGAAATCAGCCCCAGCATTTT. It specifies CASSLALEDRGRNQPQHF.

The chain carries TRBV9 and TRBJ2-7; 7 bases agree with TRBD1. The CDR3 runs to 14 residues. Losses at the gene ends were 0 bases for V and 2 bases for J; bases not matched to a gene: 2. Germline-derived CDR1 and CDR2 are SGDLS and YYNGEE. In nucleotides, the CDR3 is TGTGCCAGCAGCGTAGGAGGGGGCCCCTACGAGCAGTACTTC. Its translation: CASSVGGGPYEQYF.

This clone came up once. The V gene is TRBV11-2, the J gene TRBJ1-2; the D gene is possibly TRBD1 (5 bases). CDR1 and CDR2 (germline): SGHAT, FQNNGV. With 5 bases removed from V and 4 bases from J, the gap between germline ends came to 14 bases. CDR3 length: 14 residues. CDR3 sequence (DNA): TGTGCCAGCAGCCCGGCGGGGGGAGGCTATGGCTACACCTTC. Translation gives CASSPAGGGYGYTF.

The V and J genes are TRBV5-1 and TRBJ2-1, with TRBD2 matching over 7 bases. The CDR3 runs to 16 residues. In germline, CDR1 is SGHRS, CDR2 YFSETQ. Trimming at V came to 0 bases and at J to 0 bases, leaving 3 bases not matched to a gene. As DNA, the CDR3 is TGCGCCAGCAGCTTGGTCGGGAGGAGCTCCTACAATGAGCAGTTCTTC. This translates into CASSLVGRSSYNEQFF.

This clone occurred a few times. The DNA of the CDR3 is TGCGCCAGCAGTCCTCAGGGGATAACGGAAGCTTTCTTT. As protein: CASSPQGITEAFF. J is TRBJ1-1 and V is TRBV5-1; TRBD1 might be the D (6 bases). The germline V gene encodes CDR1 SGHRS and CDR2 YFSETQ. V dropped 5 bases and J dropped 8 bases, with 16 bases sitting between them. CDR3 size: 13 residues.

In this sample, this clone turned up once. The chain uses TRBV6-5 and TRBJ2-1, with 9 nucleotides matching TRBD2. Germline V gene sequence: CDR1 MNHEY, CDR2 SVGAGI. This CDR3 has 15 residues. V shed 6 bases and J 10 bases; nucleotides not matched to a gene: 13. The DNA of the CDR3 is TGTGCCAGCAGACCCGGCGATAGCGGGAGCGGGGAGCAGTTCTTC. Its translation: CASRPGDSGSGEQFF.

The chain uses TRBV15 and TRBJ2-1, with D unclear. The V and J ends lost 3 bases and 0 bases respectively, with 12 bases between them. This CDR3 spans 16 amino acids. Germline lookup yields CDR1 LNHNV and CDR2 YYDKDF (reference sequence). The DNA of the CDR3 is TGTGCCACCAGCAGGCTTCCTTCCGGCTCCTACAATGAGCAGTTCTTC. Protein product: CATSRLPSGSYNEQFF.

The chain combines TRBV4-1 with TRBJ2-7; 11 nucleotides agree with TRBD2. Germline V gives CDR1 MGHRA, CDR2 YSYEKL. CDR3 length: 17 amino acids. V shed 0 bases, J shed 1 base, and the junction held 5 bases outside the gene matches. CDR3 DNA: TGCGCCAGCAGCCAAGAAGGGAGACTAGCGGGGTCCTACGAGCAGTACTTC. Translating gives CASSQEGRLAGSYEQYF.

V and J are TRBV19 and TRBJ1-4, with 8 bases that match TRBD1. CDR1 and CDR2 (germline): LNHDA, SQIVND (reference sequence). The junction had 14 bases not matched to a gene; V was cut back by 9 bases and J by 8 bases. The CDR3 is made up of 15 amino acids. DNA of the CDR3: TGTGCCAGCCGACAGGGGACCCTTCTAGAAGAAAAACTGTTTTTT. Its translation: CASRQGTLLEEKLFF.

The genes are TRBV2 and TRBJ1-2; no clear D. Trimming stripped 11 bases from V and 4 bases from J, with 20 bases between. The CDR3 contains 14 residues. The germline gives CDR1 SNHLY, CDR2 FYNNEI. DNA of the CDR3: TGTGCCCTCGGACTAGACATATGGGGCTATGGCTACACCTTC. Translation gives CALGLDIWGYGYTF.

The chain has TRBV5-1 and TRBJ2-3, with TRBD2 identical over 9 bases. The CDR3 has 15 amino acids. Germline-derived CDR1 and CDR2 are SGHRS and YFSETQ. V gave up 0 bases and J gave up 4 bases; unmatched junction bases: 3. The chain's CDR3 is CASSLGSGSSDTQYF. The CDR3 DNA reads TGCGCCAGCAGCTTGGGTAGCGGGAGCTCAGATACGCAGTATTTT. The whole variable domain, remainder taken from reference TRBV5-1 and TRBJ2-3, is KAGVTQTPRYLIKTRGQQVTLSCSPISGHRSVSWYQQTPGQGLQFLFEYFSETQRNKGNFPGRFSGRQFSNSRSEMNVSTLELGDSALYLCASSLGSGSSDTQYFGPGTRLTVL.

V usage is TRBV6-5 and J usage is TRBJ1-5, with 10 bases matching TRBD1. CDR3 length: 14 residues. CDR1 is MNHEY, CDR2 SVGAGI, per germline. Trimming cost V 6 bases and J 9 bases; bases outside gene matches: 8. The CDR3 loop is CASRPDRGYRPQHF. The CDR3 DNA sequence: TGTGCCAGCAGACCGGACAGGGGGTATCGGCCCCAGCATTTT.

The chain uses TRBV29-1 and TRBJ1-1, with D possibly TRBD1 on 5 matching bases. V was pared by 2 bases and J by 10 bases, with 8 bases between. The germline V gene encodes CDR1 SQVTM and CDR2 ANQGSEA. The CDR3 is made up of 10 amino acids. The CDR3 sequence is CSVERGRAFF. DNA of the CDR3: TGCAGCGTTGAACGGGGGAGAGCTTTCTTT.

This chain uses TRBV7-9 with TRBJ2-1, with TRBD2 matching over 14 bases. This CDR3 is built from 17 residues. Germline V gene lookup returns CDR1 SEHNR and CDR2 FQNEAQ (reference sequence). The V gene end was trimmed by 5 bases and the J gene end by 1 base; junction bases not matched to a gene: 4. The CDR3 DNA follows: TGTGCCAGCAGCCTAGGACTAGCGGGAGGATCCTACAATGAGCAGTTCTTC. Encoded protein: CASSLGLAGGSYNEQFF. The entire variable domain, with the rest obtained from reference TRBV7-9 and TRBJ2-1, is as follows: DTGVSQNPRHKITKRGQNVTFRCDPISEHNRLYWYRQTLGQGPEFLTYFQNEAQLEKSRLLSDRFSAERPKGSFSTLEIQRTEQGDSAMYLCASSLGLAGGSYNEQFFGPGTRLTVL.

This chain connects TRBV7-7 to TRBJ2-5; 7 nucleotides agree with TRBD1. Unmatched junction bases numbered 11, after V lost 2 bases and J lost 5 bases. CDR3 length: 16 amino acids. Germline-derived CDR1 and CDR2 are SSHAT and FNYEAQ (reference sequence). In DNA, the CDR3 is TGTGCCAGCAGCTTATGCACAGGGGAAGGTGGGGAGACCCAGTACTTC. Its protein product is CASSLCTGEGGETQYF.

V is TRBV19 and J is TRBJ1-1, with D perhaps TRBD1 (6 bases). V was pared by 10 bases and J by 4 bases, with 16 bases between. Germline V CDR1 and CDR2: LNHDA, SQIVND (reference sequence). The length of the CDR3 is 13 residues. In DNA, the CDR3 is TGTGCCACGAGACAGGCGCAGGGCACTGAAGCTTTCTTT. Amino acids: CATRQAQGTEAFF. The entire variable domain, with the rest obtained from reference TRBV19 and TRBJ1-1, is as follows: DGGITQSPKYLFRKEGQNVTLSCEQNLNHDAMYWYRQDPGQGLRLIYYSQIVNDFQKGDIAEGYSVSREKKESFPLTVTSAQKNPTAFYLCATRQAQGTEAFFGQGTRLTVV.

The rearrangement links TRBV21-1 to TRBJ2-7; no check of the table's D call, TRBD1, against the DNA was made. TRBV21-1 is tagged as a pseudogene. This CDR3 region has 14 residues. For the CDR3, the DNA is TGTGCCAGCAGCAAAGCGCCAGTCAGGGACGAGCAGTACTTC. Its protein product is CASSKAPVRDEQYF.

The chain links TRBV6-5 to TRBJ1-1, with 8 bases lining up with TRBD1. The CDR3 is made up of 15 amino acids. V shed 1 base and J 3 bases; nucleotides not matched to a gene: 4. From germline, CDR1 is MNHEY and CDR2 SVGAGI. This CDR3 reads CASSYFTGGDTEAFF. The CDR3 DNA is TGTGCCAGCAGTTACTTTACAGGGGGGGACACTGAAGCTTTCTTT.

This sequence joins TRBV18 and TRBJ2-5; 8 bases fit TRBD1. The CDR3 has 15 residues. Germline CDR1 reads KGHSH; CDR2 reads LQKENI. With V trimmed by 3 bases and J by 5 bases, 8 bases remained unmatched. The CDR3 nucleotides are TGTGCCAGCTCACCGTCAGGGGGCAGCCGGGAGACCCAGTACTTC. This gives the protein CASSPSGGSRETQYF. The variable domain in full, with the rest retrieved from reference TRBV18 and TRBJ2-5, is NAGVMQNPRHLVRRRGQEARLRCSPMKGHSHVYWYRQLPEEGLKFMVYLQKENIIDESGMPKERFSAEFPKEGPSILRIQQVVRGDSAAYFCASSPSGGSRETQYFGPGTRLLVL.

The chain couples TRBV29-1 to TRBJ2-5; 8 bases line up with TRBD2. The CDR3 contains 14 residues. The germline V gene has CDR1 SQVTM and CDR2 ANQGSEA. Trimming cost V 4 bases and J 6 bases; bases outside gene matches: 10. The CDR3 DNA sequence: TGCAGCGTTGGGGGACTAGTAAGGAGCAAGACCCAGTACTTC. Its translation is CSVGGLVRSKTQYF.

This CDR3 reads CASSLRSAINEKLFF. DNA of the CDR3: TGTGCCAGCTCGTTGAGGTCCGCGATTAATGAAAAACTGTTTTTT. The rearrangement uses TRBV18 and TRBJ1-4; D not certain. Trimming shortened V by 6 bases and J by 4 bases, and 15 bases separated the two germline ends. Looked up from germline, CDR1 is KGHSH and CDR2 is LQKENI. The CDR3 runs to 15 residues.

The chain has TRBV6-5 and TRBJ2-1; a possible D gene is TRBD1 (6 bases). The CDR3 totals 15 residues. Germline loops: CDR1 MNHEY, CDR2 SVGAGI. Trimming cost V 2 bases and J 2 bases, with 10 bases left between them. CDR3 nucleotides: TGTGCCAGCAGTTACGGGACAAGCCCCTACAATGAGCAGTTCTTC. As protein: CASSYGTSPYNEQFF.

Details on this clone: A read error may account for a junction end that differs from germline. The V gene is TRBV6-1, the J gene TRBJ1-5, with unresolved D. There are 14 residues in the CDR3. Per germline, CDR1 MNHNS and CDR2 SASEGT. CDR3 sequence: CASSELGGFQPRHF. CDR3 DNA sequence: TGTGCCAGCAGTGAATTGGGAGGCTTTCAGCCCCGGCATTTT.

The chain joins TRBV5-1 to TRBJ2-7; 10 bases map to TRBD1. Trimming cost V 4 bases and J 7 bases; bases outside gene matches: 8. Germline-derived CDR1 and CDR2 are SGHRS and YFSETQ. The CDR3 runs to 14 residues. The CDR3: CASSLATGGGEQYF. In DNA form, the CDR3 reads TGCGCCAGCAGCCTGGCGACAGGGGGCGGGGAGCAGTACTTC. Full variable domain (remainder filled in from reference TRBV5-1 and TRBJ2-7): KAGVTQTPRYLIKTRGQQVTLSCSPISGHRSVSWYQQTPGQGLQFLFEYFSETQRNKGNFPGRFSGRQFSNSRSEMNVSTLELGDSALYLCASSLATGGGEQYFGPGTRLTVT.